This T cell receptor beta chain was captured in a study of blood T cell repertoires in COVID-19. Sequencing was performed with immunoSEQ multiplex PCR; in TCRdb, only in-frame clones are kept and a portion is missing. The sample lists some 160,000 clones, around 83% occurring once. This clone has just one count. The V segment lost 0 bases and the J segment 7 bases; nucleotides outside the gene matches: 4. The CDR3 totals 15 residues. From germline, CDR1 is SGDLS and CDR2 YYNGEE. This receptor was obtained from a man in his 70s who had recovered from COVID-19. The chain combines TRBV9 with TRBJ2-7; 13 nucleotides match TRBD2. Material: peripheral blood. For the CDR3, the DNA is TGTGCCAGCAGCGTAGGGGAACTAGCGGGAGGGGAGCAGTACTTC. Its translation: CASSVGELAGGEQYF.